Below are 18 T cell receptor beta chains sequenced from a single sample in a study of T cells after somatic rescue of genetic block. The protocol was immunoSEQ multiplex PCR, while the TCRdb copy is restricted to in-frame clones and leaves out a portion. This table has tens of thousands of clones, about 96% appearing once. Sequencing used peripheral blood mononuclear cells (PBMCs). All receptors derive from a child less than two years old.

The chain employs TRBV5-8 and TRBJ2-3; 10 nucleotides align to TRBD2. Germline V gene lookup returns CDR1 SGHTS and CDR2 YDEGEE. J gave up 1 base and V 0 bases, and 2 bases lay outside the gene matches. The CDR3 totals 16 residues. CDR3 sequence (DNA): TGTGCCAGCAGCTTGGCCGGACTAGCGGGCACAGATACGCAGTATTTT. Its protein product is CASSLAGLAGTDTQYF.

The rearrangement uses TRBV28 and TRBJ2-7, with D perhaps matching TRBD1 (5 bases). Per germline, CDR1 MDHEN and CDR2 SYDVKM. V was pared by 6 bases and J by 7 bases, with 13 bases between. The CDR3 is 12 residues long. DNA for the CDR3: TGTGCCAGCAGGCAAACAGGTCCAGAGCAGTACTTC. Its translation is CASRQTGPEQYF.

V usage is TRBV18 and J usage is TRBJ1-5; D is uncertain. Germline loops: CDR1 KGHSH, CDR2 LQKENI. V was shortened by 2 bases and J by 5 bases, with 7 bases between the two germline ends. This CDR3 is built from 13 residues. The CDR3, as DNA: TGTGCCAGCTCACCAGGGAGCTATCAGCCCCAGCATTTT. This codes for CASSPGSYQPQHF.

The chain carries TRBV30 and TRBJ2-5; 10 bases agree with TRBD2. CDR3 length equals 13 residues. After removal of 3 bases from V and 2 bases from J, the junction contained 0 bases not matched to a gene. The germline V gene encodes CDR1 GTSNPN and CDR2 SVGIG (reference sequence). The CDR3 spells CAWRTSGQETQYF. As DNA, the CDR3 is TGTGCCTGGAGGACTAGCGGGCAAGAGACCCAGTACTTC.

The gene calls are TRBV28 and TRBJ1-2, with 10 bases identical to TRBD1. The CDR3 consists of 14 residues. V gave up 6 bases and J gave up 4 bases; unmatched junction bases: 5. Germline CDR1 is MDHEN and CDR2 is SYDVKM. CDR3 sequence reads: CASSARDRGYGYTF. CDR3 in DNA: TGTGCCAGCAGCGCCCGGGACAGGGGCTATGGCTACACCTTC.

The chain couples TRBV4-1 to TRBJ2-7, with 9 bases fitting TRBD2. The V segment lost 1 base and the J segment 3 bases; nucleotides outside the gene matches: 10. Germline lookup yields CDR1 MGHRA and CDR2 YSYEKL. The CDR3 covers 17 residues. CDR3 in DNA: TGCGCCAGCAGCCAAGTCTTGACTAGCGGAGATTTCTACGAGCAGTACTTC. Translation gives CASSQVLTSGDFYEQYF.

The V gene is TRBV27, the J gene TRBJ2-7; D uncertain. The germline CDR1 and CDR2 sequences are MNHEY and SMNVEV (reference sequence). V was clipped by 4 bases and J by 6 bases, with 10 bases between them. This CDR3 contains 12 residues. In nucleotides, the CDR3 is TGTGCCAGCAGTTACTCGAGGTCCGAGCAGTACTTC. It is translated as CASSYSRSEQYF.

This rearrangement joins TRBV29-1 to TRBJ2-1; 13 bases are a match to TRBD2. This CDR3 comprises 13 residues. Germline values: CDR1 SQVTM, CDR2 ANQGSEA. Trimming cost V 6 bases and J 7 bases; bases outside gene matches: 3. CDR3 sequence: CSVRTSGSNEQFF. CDR3 nucleotide sequence: TGCAGCGTCCGGACTAGCGGGAGTAATGAGCAGTTCTTC.

The gene calls are TRBV4-2 and TRBJ2-3, with 7 bases that match TRBD2. The CDR3 spans 15 residues. V dropped 1 base and J dropped 3; count of bases not matched to a gene: 4. CDR1 LGHNA and CDR2 YNFKEQ come from the germline V gene. The chain's CDR3 is CASSQGAGATDTQYF. Here the CDR3 DNA reads TGTGCCAGCAGCCAAGGGGCGGGAGCTACAGATACGCAGTATTTT.

This chain uses TRBV7-5 with TRBJ2-5. TRBV7-5 is assigned pseudogene status. This CDR3 comprises 16 residues. CDR3 nucleotide sequence: TGTGTCAGAAGCGTCGGAATGTCTTGCCCACTGGGGACCCAGTACTTC. It encodes CVRSVGMSCPLGTQYF.

The chain has TRBV7-3 and TRBJ2-3; TRBD2 aligns across 10 bases. This CDR3 is 15 amino acids long. Germline-derived CDR1 and CDR2 are SGHTA and FQGTGA. After removal of 2 bases from V and 1 base from J, the junction contained 0 bases not matched to a gene. The CDR3, as DNA: TGTGCCAGCAGCTTAGGGACTAGCGGCACAGATACGCAGTATTTT. This codes for CASSLGTSGTDTQYF. Full variable domain (remainder filled in from reference TRBV7-3 and TRBJ2-3): GAGVSQTPSNKVTEKGKYVELRCDPISGHTALYWYRQSLGQGPEFLIYFQGTGAADDSGLPNDRFFAVRPEGSVSTLKIQRTERGDSAVYLCASSLGTSGTDTQYFGPGTRLTVL.

This clone turned up a few times. The rearrangement links TRBV29-1 to TRBJ1-1; D uncertain. The CDR3 runs to 12 residues. Germline V CDR1 and CDR2: SQVTM, ANQGSEA. The ends were cut back, 7 bases at V and 0 bases at J, with 9 bases in the middle. The CDR3 DNA follows: TGCAGCGGGCGTAACATGAACACTGAAGCTTTCTTT. It encodes CSGRNMNTEAFF. The full variable domain, rest sourced from reference TRBV29-1 and TRBJ1-1, is SAVISQKPSRDICQRGTSLTIQCQVDSQVTMMFWYRQQPGQSLTLIATANQGSEATYESGFVIDKFPISRPNLTFSTLTVSNMSPEDSSIYLCSGRNMNTEAFFGQGTRLTVV.

This chain connects TRBV5-1 to TRBJ1-6; D gene uncertain. CDR3 size: 12 residues. Trimming cost V 4 bases and J 9 bases, with 8 bases left between them. The germline CDR1 and CDR2 sequences are SGHRS and YFSETQ. CDR3 nucleotides: TGCGCCAGCAGCCTGTCTGGTTCACCCCTCCACTTT. As protein: CASSLSGSPLHF.

The chain joins TRBV5-5 to TRBJ2-7; D gene ambiguous. The CDR3 spans 14 residues. Germline V gene sequence: CDR1 SGHKS, CDR2 YYEKEE (reference sequence). V gave up 4 bases and J gave up 3 bases, with 14 bases separating them. The CDR3 spells CASSVGTSIYEQYF. The CDR3 region has the DNA TGTGCCAGCAGCGTAGGAACGTCGATCTACGAGCAGTACTTC.

The count of this clone is one. The chain is built from TRBV10-3 and TRBJ2-7; 10 nucleotides line up with TRBD2. The ends lost 9 bases at V and 0 bases at J; junction bases unmatched: 2. Germline CDR1 and CDR2: ENHRY and SYGVKD. The CDR3 is made up of 13 amino acids. CDR3 bases: TGTGCCATGGCTAGCGGGAGCTCCTACGAGCAGTACTTC. Translated: CAMASGSSYEQYF.

V gene TRBV28 combines with J gene TRBJ2-2; D ambiguous. The germline V gene encodes CDR1 MDHEN and CDR2 SYDVKM. This CDR3 region has 14 residues. Between the trimmed V and J ends, which lost 3 bases and 7 bases, there was a span of 12 bases. The CDR3 sequence is CASSFLEWGGELFF. CDR3 coding DNA: TGTGCCAGCAGTTTTCTGGAGTGGGGCGGGGAGCTGTTTTTT.

This chain connects TRBV7-2 to TRBJ1-1; no clear D. V lost 6 bases and J lost 4, with 9 bases in between. The CDR3 is 12 residues long. CDR1 is SGHTA and CDR2 is FQGNSA in the germline V gene. CDR3 loop: CASSFDSTEAFF. CDR3 DNA sequence: TGTGCCAGCAGTTTTGACTCCACTGAAGCTTTCTTT.

V is TRBV6-1 and J is TRBJ2-5; D possibly corresponds to TRBD2 (7 bases). The J call is doubtful: the DNA matches TRBJ2-7 better. The CDR3 runs 16 residues. CDR1 is MNHNS and CDR2 is SASEGT in the germline V gene. The CDR3 DNA is TGTGCCAGCAGTGCCCTTAGAGCGGGACAAACCTACGAGCAGTACTTC. It encodes CASSALRAGQTYEQYF.